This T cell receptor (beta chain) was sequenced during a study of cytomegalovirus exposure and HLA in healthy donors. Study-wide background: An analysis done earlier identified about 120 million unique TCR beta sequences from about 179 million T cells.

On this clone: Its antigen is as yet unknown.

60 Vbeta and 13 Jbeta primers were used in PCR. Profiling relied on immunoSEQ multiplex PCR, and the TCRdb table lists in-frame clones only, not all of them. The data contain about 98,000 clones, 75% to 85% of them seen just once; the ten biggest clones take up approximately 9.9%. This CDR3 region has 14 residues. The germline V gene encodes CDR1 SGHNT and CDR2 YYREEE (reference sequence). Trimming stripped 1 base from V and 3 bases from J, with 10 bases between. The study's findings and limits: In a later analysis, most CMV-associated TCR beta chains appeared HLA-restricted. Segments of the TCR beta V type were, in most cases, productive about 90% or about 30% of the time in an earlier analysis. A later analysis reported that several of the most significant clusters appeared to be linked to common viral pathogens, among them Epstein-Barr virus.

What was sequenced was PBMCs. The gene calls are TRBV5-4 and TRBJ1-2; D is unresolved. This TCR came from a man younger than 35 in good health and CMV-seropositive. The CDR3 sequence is CASSLPTTDYGYTF. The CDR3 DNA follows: TGTGCCAGCAGCTTGCCCACCACGGACTATGGCTACACCTTC.